The 14 T cell receptor beta chains given below trace back to one sample, sequenced in a study of T cells in localized non-small cell lung cancer. Profiled with immunoSEQ multiplex PCR; TCRdb holds only in-frame clones, not every one. The profile covers 20,000 or so clones, with 70% to 90% appearing a single time and under 7.5% taken by the ten largest. Sequencing was performed on peripheral blood, taken before any cancer treatment. Every receptor here comes from a male donor aged 60 or over with stage I squamous cell lung carcinoma.

This chain uses TRBV2 with TRBJ1-6; 12 nucleotides align to TRBD1. V lost 2 bases and J lost 9; bases outside the gene matches: 8. The CDR3 extends over 17 amino acids. Germline V gene sequence: CDR1 SNHLY, CDR2 FYNNEI. CDR3 sequence: CASSEWGQGAAGSPLHF. The CDR3 bases are TGTGCCAGCAGTGAATGGGGACAGGGGGCCGCAGGTTCACCCCTCCACTTT. Based on the CDR3 plus reference TRBV2 and TRBJ1-6, the full variable domain is EPEVTQTPSHQVTQMGQEVILRCVPISNHLYFYWYRQILGQKVEFLVSFYNNEISEKSEIFDDQFSVERPDGSNFTLKIRSTKLEDSAMYFCASSEWGQGAAGSPLHFGNGTRLTVT.

This clone was recorded a few times. V is TRBV7-9 and J is TRBJ1-6; D is unclear. The CDR3 has 16 amino acids. Germline V gives CDR1 SEHNR, CDR2 FQNEAQ (reference sequence). The V end was cut by 1 base, the J end by 8 bases, with 15 bases between. The CDR3 region has the DNA TGTGCCAGCAGCTTAGGTGGGCAGGAGGGATATTCACCCCTCCACTTT. It yields the protein CASSLGGQEGYSPLHF.

Note on this clone: The sample contains more than one DNA sequence encoding this CDR3. The chain links TRBV18 to TRBJ1-2, with no clear D. From germline, CDR1 is KGHSH and CDR2 LQKENI. The CDR3 spans 13 residues. Trimming removed 2 bases at V and 5 bases at J, with 9 bases between. The CDR3 DNA follows: TGTGCCAGCTCACCAGACGGAAGTTATGGCTACACCTTC. This encodes CASSPDGSYGYTF.

CDR3 nucleotides: TGTGCCAGTAATGACGGCAACTACAATGAGCAGTTCTTC. Amino acids: CASNDGNYNEQFF. The chain carries TRBV19 and TRBJ2-1; D remains unclear. Germline V gene sequence: CDR1 LNHDA, CDR2 SQIVND (reference sequence). CDR3 length: 13 amino acids. V was pared by 7 bases and J by 3 bases, with 10 bases between.

This clone was seen once. The chain carries TRBV4-2 and TRBJ1-2, with 8 bases that match TRBD1. Germline-derived CDR1 and CDR2 are LGHNA and YNFKEQ. The trim removed 4 bases at V and 6 bases at J, leaving 7 bases unmatched. The CDR3 runs 14 residues. This CDR3 reads CASSPAGGRDGYTF. The CDR3 DNA reads as TGTGCCAGCAGCCCCGCAGGGGGCCGGGATGGCTACACCTTC.

This clone has only one observation. Here the CDR3 reads CASSDVVRTASQFF. CDR3 in DNA: TGTGCCAGCAGTGATGTAGTGCGGACTGCCTCGCAGTTCTTC. This rearrangement joins TRBV6-1 to TRBJ2-1; tentatively, D is TRBD2 (5 bases). Germline loops: CDR1 MNHNS, CDR2 SASEGT. The CDR3 has 14 residues. Between the trimmed V and J ends, which lost 3 bases and 12 bases, there was a span of 18 bases.

The chain combines TRBV2 with TRBJ2-7; TRBD2 aligns across 12 bases. Germline loops: CDR1 SNHLY, CDR2 FYNNEI. V lost 6 bases to trimming and J lost 3 bases; unmatched junction nucleotides: 3. The CDR3 has 14 residues. The CDR3 coding sequence is TGTGCCAGCAGCCGGACTAGCGGGAACTACGAGCAGTACTTC. This gives the protein CASSRTSGNYEQYF.

V usage is TRBV5-4 and J usage is TRBJ2-7; D is ambiguous. V was cut by 7 bases and J by 3 bases, with 17 bases left in between. Germline values: CDR1 SGHNT, CDR2 YYREEE (reference sequence). This CDR3 comprises 14 residues. In DNA, the CDR3 is TGTGCCAGCCAGAGAGCAGGTTCGAGCTACGAGCAGTACTTC. Translation gives CASQRAGSSYEQYF. Looking up the rest from reference TRBV5-4 and TRBJ2-7 gives the full variable domain: ETGVTQSPTHLIKTRGQQVTLRCSSQSGHNTVSWYQQALGQGPQFIFQYYREEENGRGNFPPRFSGLQFPNYSSELNVNALELDDSALYLCASQRAGSSYEQYFGPGTRLTVT.

The CDR3 protein is CATSREVLEAGELFF. In DNA, the CDR3 is TGTGCCACCAGCAGAGAAGTGCTAGAGGCCGGGGAGCTGTTTTTT. This chain joins TRBV15 and TRBJ2-2; D gene uncertain. Germline values: CDR1 LNHNV, CDR2 YYDKDF (reference sequence). The CDR3 has 15 amino acids. The V end was cut by 0 bases, the J end by 6 bases, with 11 bases between.

The rearrangement links TRBV11-2 to TRBJ1-1; D remains ambiguous. V was shortened by 0 bases and J by 1 base, with 9 bases between the two germline ends. The CDR3 length is 15 residues. The germline V gene encodes CDR1 SGHAT and CDR2 FQNNGV. The CDR3 DNA is TGTGCCAGCAGCTTAGACCCCTCCAGGAACACTGAAGCTTTCTTT. It codes for CASSLDPSRNTEAFF.

The V gene is TRBV6-5, the J gene TRBJ1-5; D uncertain. V lost 3 bases, J lost 7 bases, and 13 bases lay in between. CDR3 length: 14 residues. The germline gives CDR1 MNHEY, CDR2 SVGAGI. CDR3 residues: CASSYGDSGQPQHF. CDR3 in DNA: TGTGCCAGCAGTTATGGGGATTCGGGACAGCCCCAGCATTTT.

This chain joins TRBV27 and TRBJ2-1; D not resolved. This CDR3 has 14 amino acids. Trimming took off 7 bases at V and 1 base at J, with 11 bases between the two ends. Germline loops: CDR1 MNHEY, CDR2 SMNVEV (reference sequence). The CDR3: CASKGRLSYNEQFF. CDR3 in DNA: TGTGCCAGCAAAGGGCGGTTGTCCTACAATGAGCAGTTCTTC.

This chain uses TRBV9 with TRBJ1-6; D remains ambiguous. The CDR3 has 15 amino acids. Germline V lookup: CDR1 SGDLS, CDR2 YYNGEE. Trimming took 2 bases from V and 2 from J, leaving 8 bases between them. CDR3 sequence (DNA): TGTGCCAGCAGCGTCAACCCCACCTATAATTCACCCCTCCACTTT. This codes for CASSVNPTYNSPLHF.

This clone was recorded a few times. The chain joins TRBV27 to TRBJ1-5; D is unclear. The germline gives CDR1 MNHEY, CDR2 SMNVEV (reference sequence). CDR3 length: 14 residues. V lost 5 bases and J 7 bases, leaving 15 bases between the germline ends. CDR3 protein: CASSRDVRGQPQHF. The CDR3 DNA is TGTGCCAGCAGTAGGGATGTCAGAGGGCAGCCCCAGCATTTT.